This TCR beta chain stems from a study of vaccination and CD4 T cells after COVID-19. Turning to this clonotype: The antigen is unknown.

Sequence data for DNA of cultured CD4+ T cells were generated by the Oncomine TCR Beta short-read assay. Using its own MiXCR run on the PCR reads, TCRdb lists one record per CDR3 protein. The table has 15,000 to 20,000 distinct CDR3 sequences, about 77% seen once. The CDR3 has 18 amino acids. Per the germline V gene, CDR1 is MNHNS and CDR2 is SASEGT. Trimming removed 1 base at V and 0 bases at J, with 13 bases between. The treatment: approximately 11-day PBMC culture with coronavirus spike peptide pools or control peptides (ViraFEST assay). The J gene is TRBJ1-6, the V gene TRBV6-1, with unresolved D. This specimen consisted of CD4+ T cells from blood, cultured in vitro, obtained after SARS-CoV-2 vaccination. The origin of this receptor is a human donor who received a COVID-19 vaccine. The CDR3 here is CASSEVIRILSYNSPLHF. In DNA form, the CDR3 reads TGTGCCAGCAGTGAAGTCATACGCATTCTCTCCTATAATTCACCCCTCCACTTT.